This T cell receptor (beta chain) was recorded in a study of CD8+ T cells in alopecia areata. Study-wide findings and caveats: It was lesional scalp, especially alopecia totalis/universalis, that showed higher clonality than normal scalp.

It was cDNA, reverse transcribed from extracted RNA, that served as the sequencing template. TCRdb keeps only in-frame clones here, not all; method: immunoSEQ multiplex PCR. The sample consists of roughly 120,000 clones, 56% of them appearing once. Treatment indicated: oral pan-JAK inhibitor, 5-10 mg twice daily. Between the trimmed V and J ends, which lost 5 bases and 6 bases, there was a span of 12 bases. CDR1 and CDR2 (germline): SQVTM, ANQGSEA. CDR3 length: 12 residues. On this clone itself: Its target is unknown.

The chain is built from TRBV29-1 and TRBJ2-3; tentatively, D is TRBD1 (6 bases). The material was CD4+ T cells sorted from blood, obtained at week 24, from a patient treated with tofacitinib. This TCR was sampled from a human donor with alopecia areata. CDR3 protein: CSVSDSRDTQYF. As DNA, the CDR3 is TGCAGCGTTTCGGACAGTCGGGATACGCAGTATTTT.